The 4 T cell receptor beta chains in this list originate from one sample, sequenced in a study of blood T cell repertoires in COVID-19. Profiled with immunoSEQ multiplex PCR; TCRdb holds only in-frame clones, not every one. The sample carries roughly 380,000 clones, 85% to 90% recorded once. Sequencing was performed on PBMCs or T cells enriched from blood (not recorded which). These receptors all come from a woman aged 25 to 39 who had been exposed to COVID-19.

The CDR3 here is CASSYLGQGETGELFF. The CDR3, as DNA: TGTGCCAGCAGTTACTTGGGACAGGGGGAGACCGGGGAGCTGTTTTTT. This chain joins TRBV6-6 and TRBJ2-2; 11 bases agree with TRBD1. The V gene's germline CDR1 is MNHNY and CDR2 SVGAGI (reference sequence). CDR3 length: 16 residues. J gave up 5 bases and V 1 base, and 3 bases lay outside the gene matches.

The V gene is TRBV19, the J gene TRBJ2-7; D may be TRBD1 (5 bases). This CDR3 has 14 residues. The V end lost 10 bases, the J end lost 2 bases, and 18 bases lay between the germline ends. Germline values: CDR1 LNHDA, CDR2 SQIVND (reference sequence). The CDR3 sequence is CATTSDRATYEQYF. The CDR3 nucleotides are TGTGCCACTACCTCAGACAGAGCCACCTACGAGCAGTACTTC.

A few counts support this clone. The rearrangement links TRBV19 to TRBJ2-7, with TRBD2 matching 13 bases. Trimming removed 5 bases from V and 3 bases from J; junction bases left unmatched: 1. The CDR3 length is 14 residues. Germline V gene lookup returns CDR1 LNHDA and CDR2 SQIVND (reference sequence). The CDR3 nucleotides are TGTGCCAGTAGTCGGACTAGCGGGGGCTACGAGCAGTACTTC. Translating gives CASSRTSGGYEQYF.

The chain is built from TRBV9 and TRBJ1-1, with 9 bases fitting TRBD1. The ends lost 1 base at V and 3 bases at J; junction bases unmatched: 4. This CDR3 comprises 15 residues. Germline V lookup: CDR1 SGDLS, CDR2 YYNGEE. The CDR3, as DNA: TGTGCCAGCAGCGTAACAGGGGGCGTTGACACTGAAGCTTTCTTT. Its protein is CASSVTGGVDTEAFF.